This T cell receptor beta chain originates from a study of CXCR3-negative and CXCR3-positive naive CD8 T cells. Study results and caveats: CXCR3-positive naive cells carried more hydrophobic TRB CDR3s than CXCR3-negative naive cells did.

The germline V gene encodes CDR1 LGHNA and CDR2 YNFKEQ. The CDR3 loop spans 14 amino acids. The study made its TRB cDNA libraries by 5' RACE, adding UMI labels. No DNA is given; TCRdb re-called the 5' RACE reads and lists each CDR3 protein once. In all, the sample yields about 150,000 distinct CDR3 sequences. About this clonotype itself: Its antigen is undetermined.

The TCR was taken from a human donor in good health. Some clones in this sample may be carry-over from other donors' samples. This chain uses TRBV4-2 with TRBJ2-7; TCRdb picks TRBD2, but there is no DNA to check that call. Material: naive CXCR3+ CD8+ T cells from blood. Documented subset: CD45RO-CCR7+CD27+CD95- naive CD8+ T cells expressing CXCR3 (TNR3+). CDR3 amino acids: CASSQDGLANEQYF.